This T cell receptor (beta chain) appears in the sequencing data of a study of identical twins. Study-wide findings and caveats: Among monozygotic twins, out-of-frame TCR alpha sharing exceeded what models predicted. Twin pairs' shared out-of-frame alpha sequences were enriched in low generation probability.

A universal primer site came from template switching; cDNA carried unique molecular identifiers. TCRdb called the 5' RACE reads again in MiXCR, with one record for every CDR3 protein. The data show more than 1.5 million distinct CDR3 sequences, roughly 35% seen once. Details on this clonotype: Its antigen is still unknown.

In every case, the donor was a healthy Caucasian. V was cut by 7 bases and J by 0 bases, with 19 bases left in between. The CDR3 runs 16 residues. Per germline, CDR1 MNHNS and CDR2 SASEGT. This receptor was obtained from a newborn girl in good health. The rearrangement uses TRBV6-1 and TRBJ2-7; D gene unclear. Sequences were obtained from cord blood. The CDR3: CASTQPSAYFSYEQYF. The DNA for the CDR3 is TGTGCCAGCACCCAGCCCTCGGCTTACTTCTCCTACGAGCAGTACTTC.